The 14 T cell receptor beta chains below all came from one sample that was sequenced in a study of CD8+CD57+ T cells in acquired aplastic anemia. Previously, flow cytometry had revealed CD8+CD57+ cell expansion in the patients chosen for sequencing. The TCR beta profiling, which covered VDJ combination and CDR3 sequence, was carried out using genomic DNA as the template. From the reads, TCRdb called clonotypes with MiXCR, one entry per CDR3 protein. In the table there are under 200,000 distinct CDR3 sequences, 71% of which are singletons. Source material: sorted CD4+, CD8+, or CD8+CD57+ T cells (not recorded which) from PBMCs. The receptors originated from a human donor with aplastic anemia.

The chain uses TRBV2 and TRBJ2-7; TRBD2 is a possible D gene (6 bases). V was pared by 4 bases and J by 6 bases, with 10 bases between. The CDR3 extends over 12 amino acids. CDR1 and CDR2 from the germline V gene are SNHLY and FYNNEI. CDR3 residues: CASSVGGTEQYF. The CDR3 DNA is TGTGCCAGCAGTGTTGGAGGGACCGAGCAGTACTTC.

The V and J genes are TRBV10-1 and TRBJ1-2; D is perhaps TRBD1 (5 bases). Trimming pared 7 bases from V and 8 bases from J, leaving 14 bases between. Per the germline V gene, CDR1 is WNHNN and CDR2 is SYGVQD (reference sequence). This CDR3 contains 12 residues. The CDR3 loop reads CASIGSPGGYTF. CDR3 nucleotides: TGCGCCAGCATTGGCAGCCCAGGGGGCTACACCTTC.

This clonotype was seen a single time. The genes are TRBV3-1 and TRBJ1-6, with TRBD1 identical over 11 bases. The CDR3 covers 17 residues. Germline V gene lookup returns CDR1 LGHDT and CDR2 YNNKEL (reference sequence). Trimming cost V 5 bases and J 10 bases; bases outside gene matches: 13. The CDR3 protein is CASSARTGGLFWSPLHF. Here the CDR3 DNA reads TGTGCCAGCAGCGCCCGGACAGGGGGCCTATTTTGGTCACCCCTCCACTTT.

The DNA of the CDR3 is TGTGCCAGCAGGGACCTGGGCACTGAAGCTTTCTTT. This encodes CASRDLGTEAFF. The chain uses TRBV25-1 and TRBJ1-1; D gene uncertain. Germline V CDR1 and CDR2: MGHDK, SYGVNS. The CDR3 length is 12 residues. V lost 6 bases and J lost 4, with 9 bases in between. Supplemented by reference TRBV25-1 and TRBJ1-1, the full variable domain reads EADIYQTPRYLVIGTGKKITLECSQTMGHDKMYWYQQDPGMELHLIHYSYGVNSTEKGDLSSESTVSRIRTEHFPLTLESARPSHTSQYLCASRDLGTEAFFGQGTRLTVV.

The CDR3 bases are TGTGCCAGCAGCGTGAGGTTGGCCGTTGAAGCTTTCTTT. This encodes CASSVRLAVEAFF. This sequence joins TRBV7-9 and TRBJ1-1, with unresolved D. V was clipped by 5 bases and J by 7 bases, with 14 bases between them. The CDR3 length is 13 residues. Germline CDR1 is SEHNR and CDR2 is FQNEAQ (reference sequence).

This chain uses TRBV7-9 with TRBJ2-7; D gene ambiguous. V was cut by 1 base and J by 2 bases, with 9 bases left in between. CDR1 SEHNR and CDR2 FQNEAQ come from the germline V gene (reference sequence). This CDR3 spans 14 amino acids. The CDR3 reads CASSLGQAAYEQYF. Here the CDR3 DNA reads TGTGCCAGCAGCTTAGGGCAGGCGGCCTACGAGCAGTACTTC.

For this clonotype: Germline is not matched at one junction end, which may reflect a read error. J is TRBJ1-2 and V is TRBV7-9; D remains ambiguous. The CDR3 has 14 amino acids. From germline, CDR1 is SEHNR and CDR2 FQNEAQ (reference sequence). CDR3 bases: TGTGCCTGCAGCTTAGGGAAAGAGACCTATGGCTACACCTTC. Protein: CACSLGKETYGYTF.

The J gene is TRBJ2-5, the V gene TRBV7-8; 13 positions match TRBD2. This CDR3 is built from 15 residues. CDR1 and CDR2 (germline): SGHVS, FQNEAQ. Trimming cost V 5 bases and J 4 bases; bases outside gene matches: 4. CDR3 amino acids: CASSPTSGGAETQYF. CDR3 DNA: TGTGCCAGCAGCCCCACTAGCGGGGGGGCAGAGACCCAGTACTTC.

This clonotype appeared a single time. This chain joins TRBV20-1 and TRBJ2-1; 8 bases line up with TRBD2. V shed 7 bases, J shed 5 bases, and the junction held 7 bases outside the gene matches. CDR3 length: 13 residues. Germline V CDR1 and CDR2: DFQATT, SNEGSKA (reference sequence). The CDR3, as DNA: TGCAGTGGGGAGCGGGGGACTAACAATGAGCAGTTCTTC. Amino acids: CSGERGTNNEQFF.

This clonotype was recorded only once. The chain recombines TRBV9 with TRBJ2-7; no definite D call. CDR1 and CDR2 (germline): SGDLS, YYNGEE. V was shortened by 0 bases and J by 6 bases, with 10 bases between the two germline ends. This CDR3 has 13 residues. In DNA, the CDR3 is TGTGCCAGCAGCGTAGCTCCGACACTCGAGCAGTACTTC. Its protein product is CASSVAPTLEQYF.

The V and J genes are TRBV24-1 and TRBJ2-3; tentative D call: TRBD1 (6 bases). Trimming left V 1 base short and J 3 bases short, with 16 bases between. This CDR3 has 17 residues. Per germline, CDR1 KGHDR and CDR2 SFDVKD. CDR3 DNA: TGTGCCACCAGTGATTTATTCCGGACAGATGGAACAGATACGCAGTATTTT. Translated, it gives CATSDLFRTDGTDTQYF.

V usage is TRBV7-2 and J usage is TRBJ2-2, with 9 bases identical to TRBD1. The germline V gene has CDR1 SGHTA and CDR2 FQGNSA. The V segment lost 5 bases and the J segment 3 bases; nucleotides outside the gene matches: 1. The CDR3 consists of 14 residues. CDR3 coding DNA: TGTGCCAGCAGCCGGGACAGGGACACCGGGGAGCTGTTTTTT. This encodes CASSRDRDTGELFF.

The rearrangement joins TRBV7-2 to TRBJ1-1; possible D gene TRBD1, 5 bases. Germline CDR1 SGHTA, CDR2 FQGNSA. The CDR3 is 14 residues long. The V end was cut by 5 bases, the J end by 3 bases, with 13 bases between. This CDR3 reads CASSPRVGDTEAFF. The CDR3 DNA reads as TGTGCCAGCAGCCCCAGGGTCGGGGACACTGAAGCTTTCTTT.

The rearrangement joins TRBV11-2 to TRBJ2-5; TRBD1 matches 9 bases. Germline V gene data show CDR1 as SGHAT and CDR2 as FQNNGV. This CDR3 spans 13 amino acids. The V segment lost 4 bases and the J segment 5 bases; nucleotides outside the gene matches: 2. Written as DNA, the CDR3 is TGTGCCAGCAGCTATGGGACAGGGGAGACCCAGTACTTC. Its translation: CASSYGTGETQYF.